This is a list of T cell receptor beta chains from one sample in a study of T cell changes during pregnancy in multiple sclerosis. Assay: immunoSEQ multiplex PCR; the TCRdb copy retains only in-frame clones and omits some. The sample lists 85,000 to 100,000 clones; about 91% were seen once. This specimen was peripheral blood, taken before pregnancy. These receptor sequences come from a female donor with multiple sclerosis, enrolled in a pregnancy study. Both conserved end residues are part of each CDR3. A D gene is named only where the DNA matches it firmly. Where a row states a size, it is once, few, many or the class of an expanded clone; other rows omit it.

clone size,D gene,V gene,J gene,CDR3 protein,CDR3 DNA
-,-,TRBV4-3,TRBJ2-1,CASSQDRRDYNEQFF,TGCGCCAGCAGCCAAGATCGTCGGGACTACAATGAGCAGTTCTTC
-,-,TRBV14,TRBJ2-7,CASSQQGRSYEQYF,TGTGCCAGCAGCCAACAGGGTCGGTCCTACGAGCAGTACTTC
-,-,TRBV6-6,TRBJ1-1,CASSYRGGNTEAFF,TGTGCCAGCAGTTACCGGGGAGGGAACACTGAAGCTTTCTTT
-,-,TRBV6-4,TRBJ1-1,CASSSLRTEAFF,TGTGCCAGCAGTTCCCTCCGGACTGAAGCTTTCTTT
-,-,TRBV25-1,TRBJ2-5,CASLPSGQETQYF,TGTGCCAGCTTACCAAGCGGACAAGAGACCCAGTACTTC
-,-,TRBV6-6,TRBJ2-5,CASSYSAGLQETQYF,TGTGCCAGCAGTTACTCTGCAGGGCTCCAAGAGACCCAGTACTTC
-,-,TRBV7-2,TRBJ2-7,CASHRAGRGYEQYF,TGTGCCAGCCACCGGGCCGGCCGGGGATACGAGCAGTACTTC
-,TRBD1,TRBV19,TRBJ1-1,CASSPRRTGSTEAFF,TGTGCCAGTAGTCCTAGGAGGACAGGGAGCACTGAAGCTTTCTTT
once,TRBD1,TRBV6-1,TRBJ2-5,CASSEGADMETQYF,TGTGCCAGCTCTGAGGGGGCGGATATGGAGACCCAGTACTTC
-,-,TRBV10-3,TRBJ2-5,CAISRTGQETQYF,TGTGCCATCAGCCGTACAGGGCAAGAGACCCAGTACTTC
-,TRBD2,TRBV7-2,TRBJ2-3,CASSLELAGGTRDTQYF,TGTGCCAGCAGCTTAGAACTAGCGGGGGGTACCCGAGATACGCAGTATTTT
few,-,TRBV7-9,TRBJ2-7,CASSLVTGLGTYEQYF,TGTGCCAGCAGCTTAGTTACAGGGCTTGGGACCTACGAGCAGTACTTC
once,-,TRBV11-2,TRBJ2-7,CASSLRDEQYF,TGTGCCAGCAGCCTTCGGGACGAGCAGTACTTC
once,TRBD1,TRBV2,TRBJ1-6,CASSPLTGKNSPLHF,TGTGCCAGCAGCCCTCTGACAGGGAAAAATTCACCCCTCCACTTT
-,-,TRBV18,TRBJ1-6,CASSHRDTNSPLHF,TGTGCCAGCTCACACCGGGACACCAATTCACCCCTCCACTTT
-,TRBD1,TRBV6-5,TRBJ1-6,CASSFVGTGFNSPLHF,TGTGCCAGCAGTTTCGTCGGGACAGGGTTTAATTCACCCCTCCACTTT
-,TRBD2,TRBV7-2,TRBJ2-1,CASSYRLAGTQSSYNEQFF,TGTGCCAGCAGCTATCGACTAGCGGGGACCCAGAGCTCCTACAATGAGCAGTTCTTC
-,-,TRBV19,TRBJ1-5,CASSLTDYSNQPQHF,TGTGCCAGTAGCTTGACAGATTATAGCAATCAGCCCCAGCATTTT
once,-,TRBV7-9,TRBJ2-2,CASSFYSGQKANTGELFF,TGTGCCAGCAGCTTCTACTCAGGACAGAAAGCGAACACCGGGGAGCTGTTTTTT
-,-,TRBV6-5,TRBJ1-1,CASSYRTPNTEAFF,TGTGCCAGCAGTTACCGGACACCGAACACTGAAGCTTTCTTT
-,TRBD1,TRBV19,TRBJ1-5,CASRTQGASNQPQHF,TGTGCCAGTAGAACGCAGGGGGCTAGCAATCAGCCCCAGCATTTT
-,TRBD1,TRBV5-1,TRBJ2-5,CASSLETGGQETQYF,TGCGCCAGCAGCTTGGAGACAGGGGGCCAAGAGACCCAGTACTTC
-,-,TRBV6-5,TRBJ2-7,CASRKTGYEQYF,TGTGCCAGCAGGAAAACAGGCTACGAGCAGTACTTC
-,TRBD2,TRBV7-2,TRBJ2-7,CASSLGQGTRGNYEQYF,TGTGCCAGCAGCTTAGGCCAGGGGACTAGAGGCAACTACGAGCAGTACTTC
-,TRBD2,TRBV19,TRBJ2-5,CASSPGLAKETQYF,TGTGCCAGTAGTCCAGGACTAGCGAAAGAGACCCAGTACTTC
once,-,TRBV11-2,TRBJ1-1,CASSLRGMNRRSLFTEAFF,TGTGCCAGCAGCCTTAGGGGGATGAACAGGCGCTCCCTTTTCACTGAAGCTTTCTTT
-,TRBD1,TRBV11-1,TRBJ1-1,CASSLGQGVNTEAFF,TGTGCCAGCAGCTTAGGGCAGGGGGTGAACACTGAAGCTTTCTTT